The 21 T cell receptor beta chains in this list originate from one sample, sequenced in a study of a mutant IDH1 vaccine in newly diagnosed glioma. Their antigens are not known. Method: immunoSEQ multiplex PCR; TCRdb's copy keeps in-frame clones and lacks some. Of approximately 100,000 clones in the sample, 85% to 90% were seen once. Time point reported: week 47, end of study. The investigators gave 300 ug of mutant IDH1 20-mer peptide in each vaccine dose, together with topical imiquimod. Source: PBMCs, taken from a glioma patient whose treatment included an IDH1 peptide vaccine. The receptors come from a woman aged 45 to 65 with glioma.

The rearrangement uses TRBV6-5 and TRBJ2-7, with 7 bases identical to TRBD1. Germline CDR1 reads MNHEY; CDR2 reads SVGAGI. The ends lost 5 bases at V and 3 bases at J; junction bases unmatched: 7. This CDR3 region has 14 residues. CDR3 coding DNA: TGTGCCAGCAGTGACAGGGTACCATACTACGAGCAGTACTTC. This sequence encodes CASSDRVPYYEQYF.

This clone was seen a single time. The gene calls are TRBV7-9 and TRBJ2-3; 8 bases agree with TRBD1. This CDR3 is built from 15 residues. V shed 5 bases and J 0 bases; nucleotides not matched to a gene: 4. CDR1 SEHNR and CDR2 FQNEAQ come from the germline V gene (reference sequence). CDR3: CASSPQGVSTDTQYF. The DNA for the CDR3 is TGTGCCAGCAGCCCACAGGGGGTCAGCACAGATACGCAGTATTTT.

J is TRBJ2-7 and V is TRBV6-1; D could derive from TRBD1 or TRBD2 (7 bases each). The germline V gene has CDR1 MNHNS and CDR2 SASEGT. The length of the CDR3 is 12 residues. V was clipped by 5 bases and J by 9 bases, with 14 bases between them. The CDR3 here is CASSSRGGGQYF. CDR3 nucleotides: TGTGCCAGCAGTTCCAGGGGGGGCGGGCAGTACTTC.

For this clone: Other DNA variants within this sample encode the same CDR3. The chain uses TRBV5-1 and TRBJ2-7; tentatively, D is TRBD2 (5 bases). Trimming left V 0 bases short and J 1 base short, with 5 bases between. The CDR3 runs 13 residues. Per germline, CDR1 SGHRS and CDR2 YFSETQ. CDR3 in DNA: TGCGCCAGCAGCTTGGGGAGGTCCTACGAGCAGTACTTC. It translates to CASSLGRSYEQYF.

This clone was seen a single time. This chain uses TRBV7-9 with TRBJ2-1, with TRBD2 as a possible D gene (5 bases). V was shortened by 4 bases and J by 0 bases, with 10 bases between the two germline ends. CDR3 length: 15 amino acids. CDR1 is SEHNR and CDR2 is FQNEAQ in the germline V gene (reference sequence). The CDR3 is CASSSRTVSYNEQFF. The CDR3 DNA reads as TGTGCCAGCAGCTCGAGGACTGTCTCCTACAATGAGCAGTTCTTC.

The V gene is TRBV27, the J gene TRBJ1-5, with 8 positions matching TRBD1. After removal of 5 bases from V and 2 bases from J, the junction contained 2 bases not matched to a gene. Germline lookup yields CDR1 MNHEY and CDR2 SMNVEV (reference sequence). The CDR3 consists of 14 residues. CDR3 nucleotide sequence: TGTGCCAGCAGTCTGGGACAGGGCAATCAGCCCCAGCATTTT. Its protein is CASSLGQGNQPQHF.

The sample holds one count of this clone. V is TRBV10-1 and J is TRBJ1-1, with a weak D call TRBD1 (5 bases). The ends were cut back, 2 bases at V and 6 bases at J, with 16 bases in the middle. Looked up from germline, CDR1 is WNHNN and CDR2 is SYGVQD (reference sequence). This CDR3 region has 15 residues. CDR3 sequence reads: CASSEEGRDLAEAFF. The CDR3 DNA reads TGCGCCAGCAGTGAGGAGGGGCGCGACTTGGCTGAAGCTTTCTTT.

The rearrangement links TRBV10-3 to TRBJ2-7, with D uncertain. CDR3 length equals 17 residues. The V end lost 0 bases, the J end lost 9 bases, and 24 bases lay between the germline ends. Germline V gene data show CDR1 as ENHRY and CDR2 as SYGVKD. For the CDR3, the DNA is TGTGCCATCAGTGAGTCGCCGCTCAGAACACCGTGTGGCCCGCAGTACTTC. Its protein is CAISESPLRTPCGPQYF.

The rearrangement links TRBV27 to TRBJ1-1; 7 positions agree with TRBD1. The length of the CDR3 is 13 residues. CDR1 MNHEY and CDR2 SMNVEV come from the germline V gene (reference sequence). The V gene end was trimmed by 6 bases and the J gene end by 1 base; junction bases not matched to a gene: 2. The DNA for the CDR3 is TGTGCCAGCAGAAAGGGGGCGAACACTGAAGCTTTCTTT. Its protein product is CASRKGANTEAFF.

The chain joins TRBV29-1 to TRBJ2-2, with 7 bases aligning to TRBD1. The V gene end was trimmed by 5 bases and the J gene end by 5 bases; junction bases not matched to a gene: 8. The CDR3 spans 14 residues. Germline CDR1 is SQVTM and CDR2 is ANQGSEA. The CDR3 sequence: CSVRSRGQTGELFF. The CDR3 DNA follows: TGCAGCGTTAGGTCAAGGGGGCAGACCGGGGAGCTGTTTTTT.

CDR3 region: CASSEADSSYEQYF. The CDR3 DNA reads as TGCGCCAGCAGTGAAGCGGATAGCTCCTACGAGCAGTACTTC. The chain couples TRBV10-2 to TRBJ2-7; tentatively, D is TRBD2 (5 bases). Germline V CDR1 and CDR2: WSHSY, SAAADI. The CDR3 length is 14 residues. The V and J ends lost 3 bases and 0 bases respectively, with 9 bases between them.

The rearrangement joins TRBV9 to TRBJ2-1; 10 bases line up with TRBD2. With V trimmed by 3 bases and J by 0 bases, 15 bases remained unmatched. The germline CDR1 and CDR2 sequences are SGDLS and YYNGEE. The CDR3 totals 20 residues. The CDR3: CASSGGTSVWTTSSYNEQFF. The CDR3 region has the DNA TGTGCCAGCAGCGGAGGGACTAGCGTTTGGACCACGAGCTCCTACAATGAGCAGTTCTTC.

The sample holds one count of this clone. The chain combines TRBV6-5 with TRBJ1-2; D possibly corresponds to TRBD1 (5 bases). Germline loops: CDR1 MNHEY, CDR2 SVGAGI. CDR3 length equals 13 residues. V dropped 2 bases and J dropped 11 bases, with 15 bases sitting between them. The CDR3 reads CASSYEDKSSYTF. In nucleotides, the CDR3 is TGTGCCAGCAGTTACGAGGACAAATCATCATACACCTTC.

J is TRBJ1-5 and V is TRBV11-2; 9 bases align to TRBD1. The trim removed 5 bases at V and 4 bases at J, leaving 3 bases unmatched. The germline V gene has CDR1 SGHAT and CDR2 FQNNGV. This CDR3 spans 14 amino acids. This CDR3 reads CASSPGTGNQPQHF. CDR3 coding DNA: TGTGCCAGCAGCCCCGGGACAGGGAATCAGCCCCAGCATTTT.

The V call is TRBV11-2, the J call TRBJ2-7; D is unclear. V lost 7 bases, J lost 2 bases, and 9 bases lay in between. The CDR3 has 12 amino acids. CDR1 and CDR2 (germline): SGHAT, FQNNGV. The CDR3 sequence: CASTYWTYEQYF. The CDR3 DNA follows: TGTGCCAGCACCTACTGGACCTACGAGCAGTACTTC. Together with reference TRBV11-2 and TRBJ2-7, the CDR3 gives the full variable domain: EAGVAQSPRYKIIEKRQSVAFWCNPISGHATLYWYQQILGQGPKLLIQFQNNGVVDDSQLPKDRFSAERLKGVDSTLKIQPAKLEDSAVYLCASTYWTYEQYFGPGTRLTVT.

The CDR3 region has the DNA TGTGCCAGCAGCTTGAGGGCAGGAAACATGAACACTGAAGCTTTCTTT. Translating it yields CASSLRAGNMNTEAFF. This chain joins TRBV5-4 and TRBJ1-1; D gene ambiguous. The CDR3 consists of 16 residues. Germline V gene lookup returns CDR1 SGHNT and CDR2 YYREEE (reference sequence). Trimming pared 1 base from V and 0 bases from J, leaving 13 bases between.

Turning to this clone: Germline and junction disagree at one end, which may indicate a read error. The rearrangement links TRBV7-9 to TRBJ2-7; D possibly corresponds to TRBD2 (6 bases). CDR1 is SEHNR, CDR2 FQNEAQ, per germline (reference sequence). The CDR3 consists of 13 residues. CDR3 in DNA: TGTGCCAGCAGCTTAGAAGCGGGCAGGAATGTTAACTTC. Translating it yields CASSLEAGRNVNF.

The rearrangement joins TRBV5-1 to TRBJ2-5; D not certain. The end of the DNA fits TRBJ2-7 better, so the J call may be wrong. Germline CDR1 is SGHRS and CDR2 is YFSETQ. The CDR3 covers 13 residues. CDR3: CASSLGQVYEQYF. The CDR3 coding sequence is TGCGCCAGCAGCTTGGGGCAAGTCTACGAGCAGTACTTC.

V usage is TRBV7-2 and J usage is TRBJ2-7, with 7 bases fitting TRBD1. The CDR3 sequence is 14 residues long. Germline CDR1 and CDR2: SGHTA and FQGNSA. Losses at the gene ends were 6 bases for V and 2 bases for J; bases not matched to a gene: 7. CDR3 sequence: CASSEPGTAYEQYF. The CDR3 nucleotides read TGTGCCAGCAGTGAACCCGGGACAGCCTACGAGCAGTACTTC.

The sample holds a few counts of this clone. The chain carries TRBV9 and TRBJ1-4, with D perhaps matching TRBD1 (5 bases). This CDR3 comprises 11 residues. Germline CDR1 is SGDLS and CDR2 is YYNGEE. V was shortened by 7 bases and J by 7 bases, with 8 bases between the two germline ends. CDR3 in amino acids: CASGGGEKLFF. As DNA, the CDR3 is TGTGCCAGCGGGGGTGGTGAAAAACTGTTTTTT.

The chain has TRBV6-5 and TRBJ2-1; TRBD1 matches at 9 bases. CDR1 MNHEY and CDR2 SVGAGI come from the germline V gene. CDR3 length equals 15 residues. Trimming cost V 6 bases and J 6 bases; bases outside gene matches: 9. The CDR3 sequence is CASSPPGQGANEQFF. As DNA, the CDR3 is TGTGCCAGCAGCCCTCCGGGACAGGGCGCCAATGAGCAGTTCTTC.